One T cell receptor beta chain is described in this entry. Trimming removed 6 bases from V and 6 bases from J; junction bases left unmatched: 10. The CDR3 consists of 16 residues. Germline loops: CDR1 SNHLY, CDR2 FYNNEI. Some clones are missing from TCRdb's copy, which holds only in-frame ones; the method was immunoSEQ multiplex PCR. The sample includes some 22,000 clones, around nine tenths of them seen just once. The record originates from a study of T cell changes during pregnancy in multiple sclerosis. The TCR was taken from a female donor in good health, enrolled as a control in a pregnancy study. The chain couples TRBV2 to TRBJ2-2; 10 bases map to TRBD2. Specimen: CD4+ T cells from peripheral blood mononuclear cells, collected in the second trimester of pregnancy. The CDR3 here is CASSPIAGGVPGELFF. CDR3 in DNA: TGTGCCAGCAGCCCTATAGCGGGAGGAGTCCCCGGGGAGCTGTTTTTT.